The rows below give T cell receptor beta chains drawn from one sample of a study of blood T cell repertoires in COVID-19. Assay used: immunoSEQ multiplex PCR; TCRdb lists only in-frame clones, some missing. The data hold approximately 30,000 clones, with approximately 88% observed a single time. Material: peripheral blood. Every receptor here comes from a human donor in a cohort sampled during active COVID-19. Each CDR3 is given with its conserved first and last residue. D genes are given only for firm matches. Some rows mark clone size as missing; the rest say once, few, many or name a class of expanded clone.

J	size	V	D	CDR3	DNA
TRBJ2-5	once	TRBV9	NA	CASSSRLEETQYF	TGTGCCAGCAGCTCACGGCTAGAGGAGACCCAGTACTTC
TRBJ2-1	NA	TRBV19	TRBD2	CASSVLAGGGNEQFF	TGTGCCAGTAGTGTACTAGCGGGAGGGGGCAATGAGCAGTTCTTC
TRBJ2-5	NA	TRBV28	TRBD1	CASSDPGTGEETQYF	TGTGCCAGCAGTGATCCTGGGACAGGGGAAGAGACCCAGTACTTC
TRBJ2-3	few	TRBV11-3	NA	CASSLEYSGKSPRSTDTQYF	TGTGCCAGCAGCTTAGAATATTCGGGTAAATCCCCTAGGAGCACAGATACGCAGTATTTT
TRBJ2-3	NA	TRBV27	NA	CASSPQTDTQYF	TGTGCCAGCAGCCCCCAGACAGATACGCAGTATTTT
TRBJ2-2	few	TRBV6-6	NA	CATSRTANTGELFF	TGTGCCACTTCTCGGACTGCGAACACCGGGGAGCTGTTTTTT
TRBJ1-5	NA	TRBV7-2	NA	CASSETVENQPQHF	TGTGCCAGCAGCGAGACAGTCGAAAATCAGCCCCAGCATTTT
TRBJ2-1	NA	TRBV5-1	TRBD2	CASSKDGGNEQFF	TGCGCCAGCAGCAAGGACGGGGGGAATGAGCAGTTCTTC
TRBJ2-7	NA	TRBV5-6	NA	CASSPRGWEQYF	TGTGCCAGCAGCCCACGCGGCTGGGAGCAGTACTTC
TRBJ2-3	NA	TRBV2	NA	CASRRGITDTQYF	TGTGCCAGCAGGCGGGGAATCACAGATACGCAGTATTTT
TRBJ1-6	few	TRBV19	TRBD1	CASSRGQFVPLHF	TGTGCCAGTAGTAGGGGACAGTTTGTCCCCCTCCACTTT
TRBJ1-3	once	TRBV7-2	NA	CASSSTPGGAGNTIYF	TGTGCCAGCAGCTCCACTCCCGGGGGGGCTGGAAACACCATATATTTT
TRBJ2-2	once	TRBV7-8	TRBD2	CASIARREGRTGELFF	TGTGCCAGCATCGCTCGGCGGGAGGGCCGTACCGGGGAGCTGTTTTTT
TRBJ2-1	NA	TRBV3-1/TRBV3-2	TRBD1	CASSPRWTGYNEQFF	TGTGCCAGCAGCCCCCGTTGGACAGGTTACAATGAGCAGTTCTTC
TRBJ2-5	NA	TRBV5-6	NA	CASSPNGLNRGETQYF	TGTGCCAGCAGCCCTAATGGACTGAATCGAGGAGAGACCCAGTACTTC
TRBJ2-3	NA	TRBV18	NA	CASSPRGSGTDTQYF	TGTGCCAGCTCACCAAGGGGTTCGGGCACAGATACGCAGTATTTT
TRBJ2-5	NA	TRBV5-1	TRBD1	CASSSLLTGEETQYF	TGCGCCAGCAGCTCGCTCTTGACAGGGGAAGAGACCCAGTACTTC
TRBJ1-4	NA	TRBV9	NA	CASSVEGRINEKLFF	TGTGCCAGCAGCGTAGAGGGGCGGATAAATGAAAAACTGTTTTTT
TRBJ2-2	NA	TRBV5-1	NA	CASSLQGWELFF	TGCGCCAGCAGCTTGCAGGGGTGGGAGCTGTTTTTT
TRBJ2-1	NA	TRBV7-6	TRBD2	CASSLGLAGVDEQFF	TGTGCCAGCAGCTTGGGACTAGCGGGAGTTGATGAGCAGTTCTTC
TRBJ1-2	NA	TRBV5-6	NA	CASSLGLPRGGYTF	TGTGCCAGCAGCTTGGGCTTACCACGCGGGGGCTACACCTTC
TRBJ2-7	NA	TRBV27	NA	CASSFLGQLYEQYF	TGTGCCAGCAGTTTCCTTGGACAGTTGTACGAGCAGTACTTC
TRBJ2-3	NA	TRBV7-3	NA	CASAYPESQADTQYF	TGTGCCAGCGCCTACCCCGAAAGTCAGGCAGATACGCAGTATTTT
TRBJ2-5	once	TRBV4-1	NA	CASSQDSRQKETQYF	TGCGCCAGCAGCCAAGATAGTAGACAAAAAGAGACCCAGTACTTC
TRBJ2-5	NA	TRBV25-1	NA	CASSEFWERTEETQYF	TGTGCCAGCAGTGAATTTTGGGAGCGCACGGAGGAGACCCAGTACTTC
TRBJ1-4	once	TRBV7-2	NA	CASSYRGPRDEKLFF	TGTGCCAGCAGCTATCGAGGGCCACGAGATGAAAAACTGTTTTTT
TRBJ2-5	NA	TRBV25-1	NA	CASSEWLETQYF	TGTGCCAGCAGTGAATGGCTGGAGACCCAGTACTTC
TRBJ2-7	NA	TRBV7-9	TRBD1	CASSQDRYEQYF	TGTGCCAGCAGCCAGGACAGGTACGAGCAGTACTTC
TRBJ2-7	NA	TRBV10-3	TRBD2	CAISESTGTSGPYEQYF	TGTGCCATCAGTGAGTCGACTGGGACTAGCGGGCCCTACGAGCAGTACTTC
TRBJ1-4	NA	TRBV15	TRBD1	CATSTSGTGSGKLFF	TGTGCCACCAGCACTTCCGGGACAGGGTCGGGGAAACTGTTTTTT
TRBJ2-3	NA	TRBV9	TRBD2	CASSVAVLAGGTDTQYF	TGTGCCAGCAGCGTAGCAGTTCTAGCGGGAGGGACAGATACGCAGTATTTT
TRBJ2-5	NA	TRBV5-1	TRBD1	CASSLGQGDETQYF	TGCGCCAGCAGCTTGGGACAGGGGGATGAGACCCAGTACTTC
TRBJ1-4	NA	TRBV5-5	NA	CASSLWESEKLFF	TGTGCCAGCAGCTTGTGGGAGAGTGAAAAACTGTTTTTT
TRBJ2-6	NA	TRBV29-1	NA	CSVDQAGANVLTF	TGCAGCGTTGACCAGGCTGGGGCCAACGTCCTGACTTTC
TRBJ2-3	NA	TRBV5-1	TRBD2	CASTLAGGTDTQYF	TGCGCCAGCACGTTAGCGGGAGGGACAGATACGCAGTATTTT
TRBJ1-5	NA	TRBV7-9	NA	CASSHSSENQPQHF	TGTGCCAGCAGCCACTCTTCGGAGAATCAGCCCCAGCATTTT
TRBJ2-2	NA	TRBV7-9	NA	CASSLRVTGELFF	TGTGCCAGCAGCTTACGGGTGACCGGGGAGCTGTTTTTT